Below, one T cell receptor (beta chain) is given with its context. TCRdb keeps only in-frame clones here, not all; method: immunoSEQ multiplex PCR. Counted here are roughly 380,000 clones, approximately 89% occurring once; the ten biggest clones make up around 1.3%. The data were taken from a study of blood T cell repertoires in COVID-19. The sample consisted of PBMCs or T cells enriched from blood (not recorded which). The origin of this receptor is a man aged 25 to 45 who had recovered from COVID-19.

CDR3 residues: CASSPGRANYGYTF. CDR3 nucleotides: TGTGCCAGCTCACCCGGGAGAGCTAACTATGGCTACACCTTC. V is TRBV18 and J is TRBJ1-2; D not certain. Germline CDR1 KGHSH, CDR2 LQKENI. V was clipped by 3 bases and J by 0 bases, with 8 bases between them. CDR3 length: 14 residues. The variable domain in full, completed from reference TRBV18 and TRBJ1-2, reads NAGVMQNPRHLVRRRGQEARLRCSPMKGHSHVYWYRQLPEEGLKFMVYLQKENIIDESGMPKERFSAEFPKEGPSILRIQQVVRGDSAAYFCASSPGRANYGYTFGSGTRLTVV.